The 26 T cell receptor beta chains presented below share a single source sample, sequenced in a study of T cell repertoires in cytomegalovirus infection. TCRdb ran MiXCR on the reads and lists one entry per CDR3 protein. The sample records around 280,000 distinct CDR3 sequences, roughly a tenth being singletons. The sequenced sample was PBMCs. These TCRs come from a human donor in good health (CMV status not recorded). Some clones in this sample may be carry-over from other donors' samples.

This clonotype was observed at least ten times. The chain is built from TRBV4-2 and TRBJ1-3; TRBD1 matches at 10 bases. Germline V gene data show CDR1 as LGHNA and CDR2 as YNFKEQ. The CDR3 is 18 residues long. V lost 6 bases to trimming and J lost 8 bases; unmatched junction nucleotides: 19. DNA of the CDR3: TGTGCCAGCAGATACGCAAAAGGCGTGACAGGGGGCGAGGACACCATATATTTT. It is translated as CASRYAKGVTGGEDTIYF.

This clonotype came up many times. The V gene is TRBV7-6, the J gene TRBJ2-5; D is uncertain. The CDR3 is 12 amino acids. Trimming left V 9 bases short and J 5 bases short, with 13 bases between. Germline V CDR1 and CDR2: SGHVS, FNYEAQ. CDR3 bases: TGTGCCAGTAGGACCGTGCAGGAGACCCAGTACTTC. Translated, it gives CASRTVQETQYF.

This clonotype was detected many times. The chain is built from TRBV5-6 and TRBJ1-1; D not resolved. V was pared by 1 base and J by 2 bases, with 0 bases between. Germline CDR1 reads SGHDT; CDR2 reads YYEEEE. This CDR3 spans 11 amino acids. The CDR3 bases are TGTGCCAGCAGCTTGAACACTGAAGCTTTCTTT. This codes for CASSLNTEAFF.

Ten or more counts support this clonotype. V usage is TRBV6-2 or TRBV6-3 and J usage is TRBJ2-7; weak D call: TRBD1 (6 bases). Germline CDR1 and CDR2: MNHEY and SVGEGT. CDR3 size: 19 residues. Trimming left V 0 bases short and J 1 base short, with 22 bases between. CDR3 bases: TGTGCCAGCAGTTACTCTGGTGGACTTCAAGGGGGAGTTTCCTACGAGCAGTACGTC. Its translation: CASSYSGGLQGGVSYEQYV.

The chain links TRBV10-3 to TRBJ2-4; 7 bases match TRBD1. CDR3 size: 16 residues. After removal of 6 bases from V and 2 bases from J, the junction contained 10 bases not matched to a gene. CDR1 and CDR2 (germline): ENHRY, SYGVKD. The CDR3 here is CAISPDRVGTKNIQYF. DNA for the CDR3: TGTGCCATCAGCCCCGACAGGGTGGGGACCAAAAACATTCAGTACTTC.

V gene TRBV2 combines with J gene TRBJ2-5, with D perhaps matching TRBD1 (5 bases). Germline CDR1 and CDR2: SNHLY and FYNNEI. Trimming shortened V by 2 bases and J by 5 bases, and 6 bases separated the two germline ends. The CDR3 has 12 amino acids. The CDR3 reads CASSEKGETQYF. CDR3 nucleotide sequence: TGTGCCAGCAGTGAAAAGGGGGAGACCCAGTACTTC.

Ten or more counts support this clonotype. CDR3 nucleotides: TGTGCCAGCAGTCCATACCGGGACACCCGGAACACTGAAGCTTTCTTT. Amino acid sequence: CASSPYRDTRNTEAFF. The V and J genes are TRBV28 and TRBJ1-1, with D perhaps TRBD1 (6 bases). V lost 5 bases and J lost 1, with 17 bases in between. This CDR3 is 16 amino acids long. The germline V gene has CDR1 MDHEN and CDR2 SYDVKM.

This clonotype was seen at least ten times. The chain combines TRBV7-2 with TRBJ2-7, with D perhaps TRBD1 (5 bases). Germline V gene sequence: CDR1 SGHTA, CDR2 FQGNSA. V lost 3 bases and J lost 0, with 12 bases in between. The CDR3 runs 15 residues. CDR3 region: CASSFQGTHSYEQYF. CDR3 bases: TGTGCCAGCAGCTTCCAGGGAACCCACTCCTACGAGCAGTACTTC.

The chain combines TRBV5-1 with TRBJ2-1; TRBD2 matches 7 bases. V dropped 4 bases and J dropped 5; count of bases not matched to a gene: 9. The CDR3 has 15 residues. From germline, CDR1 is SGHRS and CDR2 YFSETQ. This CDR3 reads CASSLNRLADNEQFF. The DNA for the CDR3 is TGCGCCAGCAGCCTTAATCGGCTAGCGGACAATGAGCAGTTCTTC.

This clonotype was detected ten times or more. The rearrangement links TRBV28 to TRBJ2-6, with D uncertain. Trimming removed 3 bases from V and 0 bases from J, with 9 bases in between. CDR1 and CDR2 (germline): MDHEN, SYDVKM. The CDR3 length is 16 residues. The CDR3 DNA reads TGTGCCAGCAGTTTTCAGAAATCCTCTGGGGCCAACGTCCTGACTTTC. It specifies CASSFQKSSGANVLTF.

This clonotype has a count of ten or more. The CDR3 here is CANSPIRFTDTQYF. The CDR3 bases are TGTGCCAATAGCCCCATCAGATTCACAGATACGCAGTATTTT. The chain employs TRBV2 and TRBJ2-3; no definite D call. Germline CDR1 reads SNHLY; CDR2 reads FYNNEI. The CDR3 covers 14 residues. V dropped 10 bases and J dropped 2 bases, with 16 bases sitting between them.

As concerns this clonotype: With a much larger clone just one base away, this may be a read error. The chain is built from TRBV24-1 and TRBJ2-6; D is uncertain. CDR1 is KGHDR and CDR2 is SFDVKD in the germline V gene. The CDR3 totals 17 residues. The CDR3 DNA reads TGTGTCACCAGTGACCAGGACCTCGCCTCTGGGGCCAACGTCCTGACTTTC. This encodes CVTSDQDLASGANVLTF.

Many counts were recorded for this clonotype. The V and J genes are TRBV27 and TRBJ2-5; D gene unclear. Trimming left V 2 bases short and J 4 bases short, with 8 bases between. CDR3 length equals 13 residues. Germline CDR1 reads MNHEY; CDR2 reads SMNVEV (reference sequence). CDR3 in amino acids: CASSLPQLETQYF. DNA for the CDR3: TGTGCCAGCAGTTTACCACAGCTAGAGACCCAGTACTTC.

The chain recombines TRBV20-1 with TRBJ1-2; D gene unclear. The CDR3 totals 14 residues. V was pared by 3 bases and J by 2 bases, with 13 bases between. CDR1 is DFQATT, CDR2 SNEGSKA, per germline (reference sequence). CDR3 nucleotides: TGCAGTGCTAGTGGTCCAGGCCTAAACTATGGCTACACCTTC. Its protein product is CSASGPGLNYGYTF.

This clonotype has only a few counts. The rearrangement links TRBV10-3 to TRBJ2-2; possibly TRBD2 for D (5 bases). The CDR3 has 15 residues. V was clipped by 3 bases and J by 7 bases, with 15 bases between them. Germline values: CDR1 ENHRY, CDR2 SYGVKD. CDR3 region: CAISDKRVIGGELFF. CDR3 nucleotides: TGTGCCATCAGTGATAAGAGGGTTATCGGCGGGGAGCTGTTTTTT.

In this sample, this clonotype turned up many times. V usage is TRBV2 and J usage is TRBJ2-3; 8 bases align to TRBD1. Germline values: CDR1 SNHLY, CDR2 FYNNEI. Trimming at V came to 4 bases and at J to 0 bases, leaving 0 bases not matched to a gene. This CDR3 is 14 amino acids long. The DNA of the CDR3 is TGTGCCAGCAGTGGACAGGGGAGCACAGATACGCAGTATTTT. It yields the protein CASSGQGSTDTQYF.

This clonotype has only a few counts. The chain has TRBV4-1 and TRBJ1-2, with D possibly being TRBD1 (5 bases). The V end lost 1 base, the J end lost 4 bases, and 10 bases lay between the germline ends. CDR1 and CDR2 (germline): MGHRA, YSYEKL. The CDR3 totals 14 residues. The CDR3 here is CASSQALGVYGYTF. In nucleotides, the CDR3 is TGCGCCAGCAGCCAAGCCTTAGGGGTCTATGGCTACACCTTC.

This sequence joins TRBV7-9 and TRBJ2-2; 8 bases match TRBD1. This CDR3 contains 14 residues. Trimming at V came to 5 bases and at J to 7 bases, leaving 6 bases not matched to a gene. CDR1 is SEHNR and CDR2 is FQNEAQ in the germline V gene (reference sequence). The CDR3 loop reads CASSPATGVGELFF. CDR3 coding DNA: TGTGCCAGCAGCCCCGCGACAGGGGTCGGGGAGCTGTTTTTT. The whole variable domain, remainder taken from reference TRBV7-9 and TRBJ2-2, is DTGVSQNPRHKITKRGQNVTFRCDPISEHNRLYWYRQTLGQGPEFLTYFQNEAQLEKSRLLSDRFSAERPKGSFSTLEIQRTEQGDSAMYLCASSPATGVGELFFGEGSRLTVL.

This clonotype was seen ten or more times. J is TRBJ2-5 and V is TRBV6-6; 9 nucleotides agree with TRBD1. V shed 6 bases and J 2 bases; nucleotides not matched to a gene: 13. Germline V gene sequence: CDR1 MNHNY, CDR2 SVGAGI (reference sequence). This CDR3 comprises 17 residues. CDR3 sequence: CASRRATGTGNQETQYF. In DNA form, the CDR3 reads TGTGCCAGCAGAAGAGCCACCGGGACAGGGAATCAAGAGACCCAGTACTTC.

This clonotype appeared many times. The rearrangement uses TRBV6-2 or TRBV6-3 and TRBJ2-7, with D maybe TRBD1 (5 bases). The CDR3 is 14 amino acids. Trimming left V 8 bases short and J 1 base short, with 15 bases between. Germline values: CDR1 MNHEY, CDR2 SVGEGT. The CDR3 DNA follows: TGTGCCAGCGGATCTGACAGAGTATCCTACGAGCAGTACGTC. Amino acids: CASGSDRVSYEQYV.

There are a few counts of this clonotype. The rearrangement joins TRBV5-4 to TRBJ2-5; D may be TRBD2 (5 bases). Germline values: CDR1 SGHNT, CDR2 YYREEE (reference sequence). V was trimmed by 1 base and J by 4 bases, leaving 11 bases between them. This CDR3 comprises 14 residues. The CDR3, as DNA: TGTGCCAGCAGCTTGTTCGCAGCGGCAGAGACCCAGTACTTC. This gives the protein CASSLFAAAETQYF.

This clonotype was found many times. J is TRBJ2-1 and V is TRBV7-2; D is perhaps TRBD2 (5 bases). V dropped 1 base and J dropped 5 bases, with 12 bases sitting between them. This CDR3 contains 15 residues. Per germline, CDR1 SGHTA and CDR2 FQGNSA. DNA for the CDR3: TGTGCCAGCAGCTTAGGTTTCTCGGGGAACAATGAGCAGTTCTTC. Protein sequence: CASSLGFSGNNEQFF.

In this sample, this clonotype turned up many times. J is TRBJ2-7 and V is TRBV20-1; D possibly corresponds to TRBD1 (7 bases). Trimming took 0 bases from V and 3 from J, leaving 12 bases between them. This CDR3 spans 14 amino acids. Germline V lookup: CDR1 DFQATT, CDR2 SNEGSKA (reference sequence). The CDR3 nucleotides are TGCAGTGCTAGAGACGGAGGGGGCGGCTACGAGCAGTACTTC. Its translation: CSARDGGGGYEQYF.

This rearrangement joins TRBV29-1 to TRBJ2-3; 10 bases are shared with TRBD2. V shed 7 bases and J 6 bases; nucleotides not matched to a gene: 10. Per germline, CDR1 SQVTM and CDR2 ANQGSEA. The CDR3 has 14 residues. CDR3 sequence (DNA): TGCAGCGGAGAAAGCGGGGGGGGGGTGGATACGCAGTATTTT. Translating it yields CSGESGGGVDTQYF.

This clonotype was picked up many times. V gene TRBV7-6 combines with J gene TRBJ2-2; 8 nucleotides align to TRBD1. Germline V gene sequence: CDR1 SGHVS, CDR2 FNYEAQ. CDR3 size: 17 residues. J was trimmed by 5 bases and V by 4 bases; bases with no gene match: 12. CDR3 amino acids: CASSSPATGENTGELFF. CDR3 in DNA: TGTGCCAGCAGCTCACCGGCGACAGGGGAAAATACCGGGGAGCTGTTTTTT. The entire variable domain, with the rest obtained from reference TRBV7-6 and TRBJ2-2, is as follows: GAGVSQSPRYKVTKRGQDVALRCDPISGHVSLYWYRQALGQGPEFLTYFNYEAQQDKSGLPNDRFSAERPEGSISTLTIQRTEQRDSAMYRCASSSPATGENTGELFFGEGSRLTVL.

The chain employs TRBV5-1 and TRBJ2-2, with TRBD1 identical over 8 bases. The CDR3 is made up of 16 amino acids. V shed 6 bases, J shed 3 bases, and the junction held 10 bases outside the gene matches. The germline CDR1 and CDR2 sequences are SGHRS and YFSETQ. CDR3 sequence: CASIPRQGPDTGELFF. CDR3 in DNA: TGCGCCAGCATCCCCAGACAGGGGCCTGACACCGGGGAGCTGTTTTTT.